This T cell receptor beta chain came from a study of T-cell reconstitution after alpha-beta-depleted transplantation in children. The library targeted TCRbeta and was prepared with unique molecular identifiers. TCRdb redid the calling of the PCR reads with MiXCR, one entry per CDR3 protein. The sample lists 600,000 to 700,000 distinct CDR3 sequences; over 15% were seen once. CDR3 length: 15 amino acids. After removal of 4 bases from V and 5 bases from J, the junction contained 12 bases not matched to a gene. CDR1 SQVTM and CDR2 ANQGSEA come from the germline V gene. This clonotype was found many times.

The sequencing used PBMCs from the stem cell graft donor, collected from the stem cell graft. This chain uses TRBV29-1 with TRBJ2-3, with TRBD1 matching over 7 bases. The TCR was taken from a human donor who donated a stem cell graft to a child with acute myeloid leukemia. CDR3: CSVARRDRNLDTQYF. Here the CDR3 DNA reads TGCAGCGTTGCCCGAAGGGACAGAAATCTAGATACGCAGTATTTT.